This T cell receptor beta chain was obtained from a study of T cell repertoires in cytomegalovirus infection. The study's findings and limits: Pooled public TCR beta family frequency picked out CMV carriers with the relevant HLA. CMV-specific HLA-C-restricted TCR beta clonotypes dominated the ex vivo response.

Germline V gives CDR1 GTSNPN, CDR2 SVGIG (reference sequence). The V and J ends lost 5 bases and 9 bases respectively, with 20 bases between them. This CDR3 is 14 amino acids long. This clonotype was counted at least ten times. The antigen is undetermined. MiXCR, applied by TCRdb to the reads, yields one record per CDR3 protein. The sample comprises 250,000 or so distinct CDR3 sequences, 12% of which are singletons, and 1.5% to 2% rests with the top ten. The TCR sequence derives from a human donor in good health (CMV status not recorded). Some clones in this sample may be carry-over from other donors' samples. V is TRBV30 and J is TRBJ2-1, with TRBD2 as a possible D gene (5 bases). Sequenced material: PBMCs. In DNA form, the CDR3 reads TGTGCCTGGTCAGGTCCGTTAATAAGCGGTGAGCAGTTCTTC. Protein product: CAWSGPLISGEQFF.